This T cell receptor (beta chain) was sequenced for a study of T cells in localized non-small cell lung cancer. Whole-study results and caveats: Only one tumor region was sequenced, so heterogeneity remains possible.

As to this clone: As yet, its antigen is unknown.

Produced via immunoSEQ multiplex PCR; TCRdb's table is partial and in-frame only. The sample shows tens of thousands of clones, about 88% of them seen only once. Trimming took off 5 bases at V and 2 bases at J, with 15 bases between the two ends. The CDR3 consists of 15 residues. CDR1 is MNHEY and CDR2 is SMNVEV in the germline V gene (reference sequence). The receptor comes from a woman aged 35 to 69 with stage I lung adenocarcinoma. The specimen comprised peripheral blood, sampled before any cancer treatment. The chain links TRBV27 to TRBJ1-1; perhaps TRBD1 as D (6 bases). CDR3 sequence: CASSKLGGRNTEAFF. The CDR3 DNA follows: TGTGCCAGCAGTAAACTCGGGGGGCGAAACACTGAAGCTTTCTTT.